The sequence of this TCR beta chain was determined in a study of blood T cells in healthy people across ages. For the second PCR, which ran for roughly 6 to 11 cycles, a sample-barcoded 5' primer and a J-beta primer mix were used. Every single cDNA molecule received a tag from a template-switch adaptor with 12 random nucleotides. In TCRdb, the 5' RACE reads were re-called with MiXCR into one record per CDR3 protein. The data contain about 1.5 million distinct CDR3 sequences, about 43% of them singletons. The CDR3 extends over 13 amino acids. Per the germline V gene, CDR1 is MDHEN and CDR2 is SYDVKM. V was pared by 7 bases and J by 8 bases, with 17 bases between.

This sequence joins TRBV28 and TRBJ1-2; D is unclear. Sequencing input: blood. The clonotype originates from a woman under 30 in good health. The CDR3 sequence is CASNPGGTRGYTF. The CDR3 nucleotides are TGTGCCAGCAACCCCGGAGGAACTCGAGGCTACACCTTC.